A selection of T cell receptor beta chains follows, all from one sample in a study of cytomegalovirus exposure and HLA in healthy donors. The method was immunoSEQ multiplex PCR; TCRdb's version includes in-frame clones alone and lacks a portion of them. The sample gives over 150,000 clones, roughly 90% of which show up once; roughly 4.2% is in the top ten. Sequencing input: PBMCs. The receptors were gathered from a man in his late teens or twenties in good health and CMV-seropositive. Each CDR3 is given without its conserved first and last residue. Each record gives: clone size, V gene, J gene, CDR3 protein. Clone size appears in some rows only: once, few, many, or a class for an expanded clone.

clone size: -
V gene: TRBV6-5
J gene: TRBJ1-1
CDR3 protein: ASSSLRRGANTEAF

clone size: -
V gene: TRBV5-1
J gene: TRBJ2-7
CDR3 protein: ASSLWGEQSGEQY

clone size: -
V gene: TRBV9
J gene: TRBJ2-7
CDR3 protein: ASSSSGRSYEQY

clone size: -
V gene: TRBV5-4
J gene: TRBJ1-2
CDR3 protein: ASSLALQTNYGYT

clone size: once
V gene: TRBV28
J gene: TRBJ2-3
CDR3 protein: ASSLPMGAGDTQY

clone size: -
V gene: TRBV5-1
J gene: TRBJ2-1
CDR3 protein: ASSLAFGEGPRHEQF

clone size: -
V gene: TRBV29-1
J gene: TRBJ2-3
CDR3 protein: SALIAGGGDTQY

clone size: -
V gene: TRBV5-6
J gene: TRBJ2-1
CDR3 protein: ASSLVSSGAYNEQF

clone size: -
V gene: TRBV10-3
J gene: TRBJ2-1
CDR3 protein: AISEPSGVGYNEQF

clone size: -
V gene: TRBV10-3
J gene: TRBJ2-7
CDR3 protein: AISESWTSGSYEQY

clone size: -
V gene: TRBV4-1
J gene: TRBJ1-5
CDR3 protein: ASSQQGLSNQPQH

clone size: -
V gene: TRBV5-5
J gene: TRBJ2-4
CDR3 protein: ASSLVPSGSLSIQY

clone size: -
V gene: TRBV29-1
J gene: TRBJ2-7
CDR3 protein: SVARGQGVYEQY

clone size: -
V gene: TRBV29-1
J gene: TRBJ2-7
CDR3 protein: SVPPAWREVSYEQY

clone size: -
V gene: TRBV6-6
J gene: TRBJ1-4
CDR3 protein: ASSLGHNEKLF

clone size: -
V gene: TRBV5-1
J gene: TRBJ2-7
CDR3 protein: ASSLGQGIYEQY

clone size: -
V gene: TRBV13
J gene: TRBJ1-2
CDR3 protein: ASSLQEKGYT

clone size: -
V gene: TRBV29-1
J gene: TRBJ2-1
CDR3 protein: SVEDPFEREMYNEQF

clone size: once
V gene: TRBV28
J gene: TRBJ1-1
CDR3 protein: ASSSDRGRVTEAF

clone size: -
V gene: TRBV19
J gene: TRBJ2-7
CDR3 protein: ASSIPGSGTYEQY

clone size: few
V gene: TRBV18
J gene: TRBJ1-5
CDR3 protein: ASSPDRGLNQPQH

clone size: -
V gene: TRBV11-2
J gene: TRBJ1-2
CDR3 protein: ASSSIRGAAIGYT

clone size: -
V gene: TRBV6-1
J gene: TRBJ2-3
CDR3 protein: ASSRDRGPDTQY

clone size: -
V gene: TRBV27
J gene: TRBJ2-2
CDR3 protein: ASSLSRTSGTVGELF

clone size: -
V gene: TRBV28
J gene: TRBJ2-4
CDR3 protein: ASTSRWTGGVSKAKNIQY